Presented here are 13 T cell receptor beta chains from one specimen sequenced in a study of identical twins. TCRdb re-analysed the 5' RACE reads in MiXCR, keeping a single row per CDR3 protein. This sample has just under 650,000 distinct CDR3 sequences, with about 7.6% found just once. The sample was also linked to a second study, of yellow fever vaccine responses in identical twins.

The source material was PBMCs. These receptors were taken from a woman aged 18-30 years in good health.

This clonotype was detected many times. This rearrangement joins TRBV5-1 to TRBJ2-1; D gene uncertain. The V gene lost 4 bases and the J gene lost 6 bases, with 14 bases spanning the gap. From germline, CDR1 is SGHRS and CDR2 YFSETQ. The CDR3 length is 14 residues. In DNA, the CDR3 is TGCGCCAGCAGCCCCGGAGAGGACGGCAATGAGCAGTTCTTC. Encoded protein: CASSPGEDGNEQFF. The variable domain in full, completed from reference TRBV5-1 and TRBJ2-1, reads KAGVTQTPRYLIKTRGQQVTLSCSPISGHRSVSWYQQTPGQGLQFLFEYFSETQRNKGNFPGRFSGRQFSNSRSEMNVSTLELGDSALYLCASSPGEDGNEQFFGPGTRLTVL.

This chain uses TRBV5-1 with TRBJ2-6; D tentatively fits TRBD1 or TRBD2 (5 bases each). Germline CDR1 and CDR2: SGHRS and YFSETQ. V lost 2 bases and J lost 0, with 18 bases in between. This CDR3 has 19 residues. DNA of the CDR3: TGCGCCAGCAGCTTAACGGTGAGGGGCCCGACCTCTGGGGCCAACGTCCTGACTTTC. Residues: CASSLTVRGPTSGANVLTF.

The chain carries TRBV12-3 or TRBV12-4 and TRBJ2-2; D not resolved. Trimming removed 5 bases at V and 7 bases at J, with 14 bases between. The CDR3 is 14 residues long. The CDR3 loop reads CASSLSYRGGELFF. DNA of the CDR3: TGTGCCAGCAGTCTCTCGTACCGTGGCGGGGAGCTGTTTTTT.

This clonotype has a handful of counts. The chain's CDR3 is CASSRLADPYNEQFF. The CDR3 DNA reads TGCGCCAGCAGCCGATTAGCGGATCCCTACAATGAGCAGTTCTTC. The rearrangement joins TRBV5-1 to TRBJ2-1, with D maybe TRBD2 (6 bases). The CDR3 length is 15 residues. Trimming removed 4 bases at V and 2 bases at J, with 13 bases between. Per germline, CDR1 SGHRS and CDR2 YFSETQ.

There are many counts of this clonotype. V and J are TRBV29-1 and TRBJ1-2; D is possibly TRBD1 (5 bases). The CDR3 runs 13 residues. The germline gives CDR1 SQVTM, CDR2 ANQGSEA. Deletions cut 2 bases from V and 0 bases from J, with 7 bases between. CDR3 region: CSVERGSNYGYTF. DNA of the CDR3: TGCAGCGTTGAACGGGGGTCTAACTATGGCTACACCTTC.

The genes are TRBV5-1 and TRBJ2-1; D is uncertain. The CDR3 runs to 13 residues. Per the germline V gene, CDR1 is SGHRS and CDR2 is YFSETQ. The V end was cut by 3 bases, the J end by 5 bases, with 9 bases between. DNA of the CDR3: TGCGCCAGCAGCTCGACCCCAGACAATGAGCAGTTCTTC. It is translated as CASSSTPDNEQFF.

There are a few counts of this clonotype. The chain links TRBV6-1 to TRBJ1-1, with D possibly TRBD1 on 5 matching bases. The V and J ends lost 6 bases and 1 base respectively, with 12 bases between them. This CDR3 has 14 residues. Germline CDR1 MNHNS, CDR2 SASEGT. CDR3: CASSLGVQNTEAFF. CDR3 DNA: TGTGCCAGCAGCCTAGGGGTCCAGAACACTGAAGCTTTCTTT.

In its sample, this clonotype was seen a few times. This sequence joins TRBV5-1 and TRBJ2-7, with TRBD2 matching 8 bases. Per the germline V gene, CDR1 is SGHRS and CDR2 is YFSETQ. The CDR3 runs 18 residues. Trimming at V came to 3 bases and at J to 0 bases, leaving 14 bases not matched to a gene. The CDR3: CASSSPELTSGFSYEQYF. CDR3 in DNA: TGCGCCAGCAGCTCGCCCGAACTCACTAGCGGATTCTCCTACGAGCAGTACTTC.

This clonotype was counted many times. CDR3 in amino acids: CASSALGTPSTDTQYF. DNA for the CDR3: TGTGCCAGCAGCGCTCTAGGGACACCTAGCACAGATACGCAGTATTTT. The chain recombines TRBV9 with TRBJ2-3, with D maybe TRBD1 (6 bases). Germline V gene lookup returns CDR1 SGDLS and CDR2 YYNGEE. Trimming cost V 3 bases and J 0 bases, with 14 bases left between them. There are 16 residues in the CDR3.

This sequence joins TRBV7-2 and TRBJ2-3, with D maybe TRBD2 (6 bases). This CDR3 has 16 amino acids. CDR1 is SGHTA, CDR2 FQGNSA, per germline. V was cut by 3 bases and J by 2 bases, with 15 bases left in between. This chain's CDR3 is CASSLPISGDTDTQYF. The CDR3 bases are TGTGCCAGCAGCTTGCCGATTAGCGGAGACACAGATACGCAGTATTTT.

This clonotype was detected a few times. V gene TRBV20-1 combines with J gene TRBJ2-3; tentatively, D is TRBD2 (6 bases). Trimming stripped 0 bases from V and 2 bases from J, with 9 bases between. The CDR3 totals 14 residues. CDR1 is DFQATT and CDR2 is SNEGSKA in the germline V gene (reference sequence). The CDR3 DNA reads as TGCAGTGCTAGAGATAGCGGAATCACAGATACGCAGTATTTT. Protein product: CSARDSGITDTQYF.

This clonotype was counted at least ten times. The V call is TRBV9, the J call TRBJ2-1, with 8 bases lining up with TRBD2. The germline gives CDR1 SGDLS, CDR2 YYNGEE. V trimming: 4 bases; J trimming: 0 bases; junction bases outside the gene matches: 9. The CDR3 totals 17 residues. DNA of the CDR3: TGTGCCAGCAGCCCAGAGGGAGCGGGGGTCTCCTACAATGAGCAGTTCTTC. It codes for CASSPEGAGVSYNEQFF.

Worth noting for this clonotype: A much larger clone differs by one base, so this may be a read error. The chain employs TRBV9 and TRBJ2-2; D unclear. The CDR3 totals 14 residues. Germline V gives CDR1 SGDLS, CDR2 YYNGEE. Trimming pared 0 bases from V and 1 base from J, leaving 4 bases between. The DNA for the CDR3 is TGTGCCAGCAGCGTAGACAGGAACACCGGGGAGCTGTTTTTT. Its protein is CASSVDRNTGELFF.